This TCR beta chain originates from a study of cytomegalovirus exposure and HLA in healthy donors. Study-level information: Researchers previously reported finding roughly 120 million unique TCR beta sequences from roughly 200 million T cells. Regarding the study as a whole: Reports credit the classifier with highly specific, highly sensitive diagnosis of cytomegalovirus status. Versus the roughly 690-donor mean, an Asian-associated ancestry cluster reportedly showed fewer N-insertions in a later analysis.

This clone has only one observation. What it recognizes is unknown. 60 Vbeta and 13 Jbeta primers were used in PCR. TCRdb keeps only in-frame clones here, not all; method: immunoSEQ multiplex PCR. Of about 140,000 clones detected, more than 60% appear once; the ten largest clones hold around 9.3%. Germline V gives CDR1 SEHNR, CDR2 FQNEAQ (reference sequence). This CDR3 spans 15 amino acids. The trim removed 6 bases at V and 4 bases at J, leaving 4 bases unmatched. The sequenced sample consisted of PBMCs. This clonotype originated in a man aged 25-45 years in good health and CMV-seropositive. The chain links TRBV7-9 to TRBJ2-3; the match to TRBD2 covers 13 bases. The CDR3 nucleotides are TGTGCCAGCAGTTCCGGACTAGCGGGAGCAGATACGCAGTATTTT. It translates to CASSSGLAGADTQYF.